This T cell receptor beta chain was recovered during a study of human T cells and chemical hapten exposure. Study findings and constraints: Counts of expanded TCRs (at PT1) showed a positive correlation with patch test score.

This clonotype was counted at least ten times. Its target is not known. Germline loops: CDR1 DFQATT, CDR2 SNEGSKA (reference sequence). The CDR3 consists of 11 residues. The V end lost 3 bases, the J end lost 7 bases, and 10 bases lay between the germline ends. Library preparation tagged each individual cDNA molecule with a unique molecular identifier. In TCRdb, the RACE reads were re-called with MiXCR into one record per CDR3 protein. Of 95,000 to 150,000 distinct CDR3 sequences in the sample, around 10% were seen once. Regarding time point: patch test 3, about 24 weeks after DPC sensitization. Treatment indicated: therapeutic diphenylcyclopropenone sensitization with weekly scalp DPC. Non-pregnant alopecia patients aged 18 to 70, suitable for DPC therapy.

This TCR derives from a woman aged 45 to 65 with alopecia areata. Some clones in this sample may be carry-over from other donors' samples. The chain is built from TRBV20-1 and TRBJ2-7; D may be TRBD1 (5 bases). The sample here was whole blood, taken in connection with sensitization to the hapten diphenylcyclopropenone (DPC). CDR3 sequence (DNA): TGCAGTGCTAGGGGGTCAGGGGAGCAGTACTTC. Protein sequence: CSARGSGEQYF.